This TCR beta chain was identified in a study of blood T cell repertoires in COVID-19. The CDR3 consists of 13 residues. Trimming removed 4 bases from V and 5 bases from J, with 11 bases in between. CDR1 is MNHEY and CDR2 is SVGAGI in the germline V gene. TCRdb's table, derived via immunoSEQ multiplex PCR, lists solely in-frame clones and lacks some. Of 95,000 to 150,000 clones listed, 85% are singletons. In this sample, this clone turned up a few times. Specimen: peripheral blood. The TCR sequence derives from a man older than 75 with active or convalescent COVID-19. The chain joins TRBV6-5 to TRBJ1-1; maybe TRBD1 (5 bases). The DNA for the CDR3 is TGTGCCAGCAGTTCAGGGATTGGAACTGAAGCTTTCTTT. It yields the protein CASSSGIGTEAFF.